A single sample is the source of the 23 T cell receptor beta chains below, sequenced in a study of CD4+ T cells in melanoma. This table comes from immunoSEQ multiplex PCR, and its TCRdb copy is limited to in-frame clones, with some not included. This table holds about 140,000 clones, nearly 95% found once. All receptors come from a human donor with melanoma.

The V gene is TRBV7-6, the J gene TRBJ2-3; TRBD1 might be the D (6 bases). V gave up 5 bases and J gave up 0 bases, with 15 bases separating them. The germline V gene encodes CDR1 SGHVS and CDR2 FNYEAQ. CDR3 size: 16 residues. CDR3 DNA sequence: TGTGCCAGCAGCGGGGGCCATATTACTAGCACAGATACGCAGTATTTT. Residues: CASSGGHITSTDTQYF.

This chain links TRBV5-4 with TRBJ1-2; D is unresolved. This CDR3 has 15 amino acids. Germline CDR1 SGHNT, CDR2 YYREEE (reference sequence). Trimming cost V 0 bases and J 4 bases, with 13 bases left between them. For the CDR3, the DNA is TGTGCCAGCAGCTTGGCCGCGTTCGGCGGCTATGGCTACACCTTC. It yields the protein CASSLAAFGGYGYTF.

The CDR3 region has the DNA TGTGCCAGCAGCGGACTAGCGGGGGGTCAAGATACGCAGTATTTT. It translates to CASSGLAGGQDTQYF. The chain combines TRBV11-2 with TRBJ2-3; 14 bases align to TRBD2. Germline CDR1 reads SGHAT; CDR2 reads FQNNGV. V shed 5 bases and J 5 bases; nucleotides not matched to a gene: 3. CDR3 size: 15 residues.

The count of this clone is one. This chain uses TRBV4-1 with TRBJ1-5; D unclear. Trimming left V 0 bases short and J 4 bases short, with 7 bases between. The CDR3 loop spans 14 amino acids. Germline V gene data show CDR1 as MGHRA and CDR2 as YSYEKL. The CDR3 loop is CASSQEQNNQPQHF. In DNA form, the CDR3 reads TGCGCCAGCAGCCAAGAACAGAATAATCAGCCCCAGCATTTT.

The rearrangement uses TRBV5-1 and TRBJ1-1; 7 nucleotides align to TRBD1. The CDR3 extends over 16 amino acids. The V gene's germline CDR1 is SGHRS and CDR2 YFSETQ. With V trimmed by 3 bases and J by 4 bases, 12 bases remained unmatched. CDR3 nucleotides: TGCGCCAGCAGCTCTTCCGGGACAGCCGCGGGCACTGAAGCTTTCTTT. As protein: CASSSSGTAAGTEAFF.

This clone was detected only a few times. The V call is TRBV14, the J call TRBJ2-5, with 10 bases matching TRBD2. This CDR3 has 16 residues. The germline gives CDR1 SGHDN, CDR2 FVKESK. Trimming removed 3 bases from V and 2 bases from J; junction bases left unmatched: 6. The CDR3 protein is CASSQTSGLVQETQYF. Written as DNA, the CDR3 is TGTGCCAGCAGCCAGACTAGCGGGTTAGTTCAAGAGACCCAGTACTTC. The variable domain in full, with the rest retrieved from reference TRBV14 and TRBJ2-5, is EAGVTQFPSHSVIEKGQTVTLRCDPISGHDNLYWYRRVMGKEIKFLLHFVKESKQDESGMPNNRFLAERTGGTYSTLKVQPAELEDSGVYFCASSQTSGLVQETQYFGPGTRLLVL.

This chain's CDR3 is CASSSRPRAGEQFF. The CDR3 DNA reads as TGTGCCAGCAGTTCCAGACCCCGGGCGGGCGAGCAGTTCTTC. The chain couples TRBV7-6 to TRBJ2-1; D might be TRBD2 (5 bases). In germline, CDR1 is SGHVS, CDR2 FNYEAQ. Trimming removed 6 bases at V and 10 bases at J, with 19 bases between. There are 14 residues in the CDR3.

The chain uses TRBV29-1 and TRBJ1-4, with 9 bases aligning to TRBD1. Germline-derived CDR1 and CDR2 are SQVTM and ANQGSEA. V lost 6 bases, J lost 7 bases, and 6 bases stayed unmatched. CDR3 length: 13 residues. The CDR3 spells CSVTDRGGEKLFF. The CDR3 DNA reads as TGCAGCGTAACAGACAGGGGGGGTGAAAAACTGTTTTTT.

The V and J genes are TRBV9 and TRBJ2-5, with a possible D match to TRBD1 (5 bases). The CDR3 is 14 residues long. The germline V and J ends were trimmed by 6 bases and 2 bases, with 14 bases remaining between them. Germline V gene sequence: CDR1 SGDLS, CDR2 YYNGEE. This chain's CDR3 is CASTPQGSQETQYF. The CDR3 DNA reads TGTGCCAGCACCCCCCAGGGATCTCAAGAGACCCAGTACTTC. The whole variable domain, remainder taken from reference TRBV9 and TRBJ2-5, is DSGVTQTPKHLITATGQRVTLRCSPRSGDLSVYWYQQSLDQGLQFLIQYYNGEERAKGNILERFSAQQFPDLHSELNLSSLELGDSALYFCASTPQGSQETQYFGPGTRLLVL.

The chain has TRBV6-4 and TRBJ1-1, with unresolved D. CDR3 length: 14 residues. Germline V gene lookup returns CDR1 MRHNA and CDR2 SNTAGT. With 2 bases removed from V and 4 bases from J, the gap between germline ends came to 11 bases. In DNA, the CDR3 is TGTGCCAGCAGTGACCCGGGAGTGGGCACTGAAGCTTTCTTT. It codes for CASSDPGVGTEAFF.

The rearrangement uses TRBV5-6 and TRBJ1-1, with D uncertain. CDR1 and CDR2 (germline): SGHDT, YYEEEE. The CDR3 is made up of 14 amino acids. Trimming shortened V by 4 bases and J by 0 bases, and 10 bases separated the two germline ends. CDR3 DNA: TGTGCCAGCAGCCCGTCCCTGTTGAACACTGAAGCTTTCTTT. Translated, it gives CASSPSLLNTEAFF. The full variable domain, in which reference TRBV5-6 and TRBJ1-1 provide the parts outside the CDR3, is DAGVTQSPTHLIKTRGQQVTLRCSPKSGHDTVSWYQQALGQGPQFIFQYYEEEERQRGNFPDRFSGHQFPNYSSELNVNALLLGDSALYLCASSPSLLNTEAFFGQGTRLTVV.

This clone was picked up a small number of times. The chain links TRBV15 to TRBJ2-2; 8 nucleotides match TRBD1. Germline V lookup: CDR1 LNHNV, CDR2 YYDKDF (reference sequence). CDR3 length equals 14 residues. V lost 2 bases to trimming and J lost 4 bases; unmatched junction nucleotides: 0. CDR3 protein: CATSRTGGTGELFF. DNA for the CDR3: TGTGCCACCAGCAGAACAGGGGGCACCGGGGAGCTGTTTTTT. Looking up the rest from reference TRBV15 and TRBJ2-2 gives the full variable domain: DAMVIQNPRYQVTQFGKPVTLSCSQTLNHNVMYWYQQKSSQAPKLLFHYYDKDFNNEADTPDNFQSRRPNTSFCFLDIRSPGLGDTAMYLCATSRTGGTGELFFGEGSRLTVL.

The V call is TRBV4-1, the J call TRBJ2-7; TRBD2 agrees at 10 bases. This CDR3 spans 16 amino acids. With V trimmed by 3 bases and J by 2 bases, 7 bases remained unmatched. CDR1 is MGHRA, CDR2 YSYEKL, per germline. The CDR3 region has the DNA TGCGCCAGCAGCCATCAGGGACTAGCGTTCCCCTACGAGCAGTACTTC. This codes for CASSHQGLAFPYEQYF.

The rearrangement uses TRBV6-4 and TRBJ1-3; D not resolved. The CDR3 sequence is 14 residues long. Germline V CDR1 and CDR2: MRHNA, SNTAGT. Deletions cut 4 bases from V and 1 base from J, with 8 bases between. The CDR3 loop is CASSGATSGNTIYF. CDR3 nucleotide sequence: TGTGCCAGCAGTGGGGCGACATCTGGAAACACCATATATTTT.

This clone was detected only once. The rearrangement links TRBV28 to TRBJ2-7; a possible D gene is TRBD2 (5 bases). Trimming left V 6 bases short and J 7 bases short, with 19 bases between. The V gene's germline CDR1 is MDHEN and CDR2 SYDVKM. CDR3 length: 14 residues. Here the CDR3 DNA reads TGTGCCAGCAGGGACTGGGCGCCTCTAAAAGAGCAGTACTTC. Protein sequence: CASRDWAPLKEQYF.

V is TRBV29-1 and J is TRBJ1-1; D not certain. Germline V gives CDR1 SQVTM, CDR2 ANQGSEA. The CDR3 extends over 13 amino acids. Trimming removed 4 bases from V and 0 bases from J, with 9 bases in between. CDR3: CSVGTHLNTEAFF. The CDR3 DNA follows: TGCAGCGTTGGGACCCATTTGAACACTGAAGCTTTCTTT.

The chain employs TRBV11-2 and TRBJ1-3; 7 positions match TRBD1. In germline, CDR1 is SGHAT, CDR2 FQNNGV. The CDR3 loop spans 18 amino acids. J gave up 2 bases and V 5 bases, and 15 bases lay outside the gene matches. CDR3 residues: CASSHRDSGIATGNTIYF. The CDR3 DNA reads TGTGCCAGCAGCCACCGGGACAGTGGAATCGCCACTGGAAACACCATATATTTT.

This chain connects TRBV27 to TRBJ1-3; D is unclear. Looked up from germline, CDR1 is MNHEY and CDR2 is SMNVEV (reference sequence). With 8 bases removed from V and 0 bases from J, the gap between germline ends came to 11 bases. CDR3 size: 14 residues. The CDR3 region has the DNA TGTGCCAGCCGTGGCCTAAACTCTGGAAACACCATATATTTT. This encodes CASRGLNSGNTIYF.

J is TRBJ2-3 and V is TRBV9; the D gene is possibly TRBD1 (5 bases). Germline V CDR1 and CDR2: SGDLS, YYNGEE. CDR3 length: 16 amino acids. V lost 1 base and J lost 1, with 13 bases in between. The CDR3 spells CASSVRSLGGTDTQYF. CDR3 coding DNA: TGTGCCAGCAGCGTAAGATCCTTAGGGGGCACAGATACGCAGTATTTT.

This chain joins TRBV4-1 and TRBJ2-7; 8 nucleotides agree with TRBD1. V shed 4 bases, J shed 1 base, and the junction held 9 bases outside the gene matches. CDR1 MGHRA and CDR2 YSYEKL come from the germline V gene. The length of the CDR3 is 16 residues. The CDR3 sequence is CASSPERQGSSYEQYF. CDR3 in DNA: TGCGCCAGCAGCCCGGAGAGACAGGGGAGTTCCTACGAGCAGTACTTC.

This clone is a singleton in its sample. The chain combines TRBV10-3 with TRBJ1-1; D not certain. V was trimmed by 1 base and J by 4 bases, leaving 13 bases between them. The CDR3 has 15 amino acids. Germline CDR1 ENHRY, CDR2 SYGVKD. The chain's CDR3 is CAISELGPGITEAFF. The CDR3 coding sequence is TGTGCCATCAGTGAGTTGGGCCCTGGGATCACTGAAGCTTTCTTT.

This clone was observed a few times. V is TRBV9 and J is TRBJ2-3; D not resolved. CDR1 SGDLS and CDR2 YYNGEE come from the germline V gene. V gave up 1 base and J gave up 6 bases, with 12 bases separating them. The CDR3 covers 14 residues. The DNA for the CDR3 is TGTGCCAGCAGCGTAAGAGCTTACGTGGATACGCAGTATTTT. It specifies CASSVRAYVDTQYF.

The chain recombines TRBV7-3 with TRBJ2-3; 12 nucleotides match TRBD2. The CDR3 has 16 amino acids. The germline V gene has CDR1 SGHTA and CDR2 FQGTGA. V was clipped by 5 bases and J by 1 base; unmatched bases: 4. As DNA, the CDR3 is TGTGCCAGCAGCCCCCGACTAGCGGGGGGCACAGATACGCAGTATTTT. It encodes CASSPRLAGGTDTQYF.